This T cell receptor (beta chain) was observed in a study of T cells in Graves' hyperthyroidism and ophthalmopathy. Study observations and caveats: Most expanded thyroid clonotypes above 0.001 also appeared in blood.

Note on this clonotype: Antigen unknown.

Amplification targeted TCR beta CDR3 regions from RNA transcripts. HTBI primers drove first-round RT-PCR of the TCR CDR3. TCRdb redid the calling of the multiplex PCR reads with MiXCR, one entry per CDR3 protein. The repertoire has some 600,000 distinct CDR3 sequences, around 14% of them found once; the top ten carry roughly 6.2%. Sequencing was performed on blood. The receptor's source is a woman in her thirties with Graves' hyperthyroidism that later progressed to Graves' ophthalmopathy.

The CDR3 coding sequence is TGTGCCACCAGTGATTTTGGGCAGGGAGGCAATCAGCCCCAGCATTTT. Its translation is CATSDFGQGGNQPQHF. The chain is built from TRBV24-1 and TRBJ1-5, with D possibly matching TRBD1 (5 bases). The length of the CDR3 is 16 residues. In germline, CDR1 is KGHDR, CDR2 SFDVKD. V lost 1 base and J lost 2, with 11 bases in between.